These 29 T cell receptor beta chains originate from one sample sequenced in a study of cytotoxic CD8 clonotypes in ibrutinib-treated CLL. TCRdb keeps only in-frame clones here, not all; method: immunoSEQ multiplex PCR. The sample has roughly 150,000 clones; about four fifths are singletons. Sequencing was performed on PBMCs, taken after 24 months of ibrutinib treatment. All receptors derive from a human donor with chronic lymphocytic leukemia.

The chain couples TRBV5-4 to TRBJ1-4; TRBD1 aligns across 11 bases. The CDR3 totals 18 residues. Germline V CDR1 and CDR2: SGHNT, YYREEE (reference sequence). The V gene end was trimmed by 1 base and the J gene end by 3 bases; junction bases not matched to a gene: 8. The CDR3, as DNA: TGTGCCAGCAGCTTGCGGACAGGGGGCTGGAATGCTAATGAAAAACTGTTTTTT. Amino acid sequence: CASSLRTGGWNANEKLFF. Full variable domain (missing parts from reference TRBV5-4 and TRBJ1-4): ETGVTQSPTHLIKTRGQQVTLRCSSQSGHNTVSWYQQALGQGPQFIFQYYREEENGRGNFPPRFSGLQFPNYSSELNVNALELDDSALYLCASSLRTGGWNANEKLFFGSGTQLSVL.

The chain employs TRBV7-9 and TRBJ1-6; TRBD1 matches 7 bases. The ends lost 2 bases at V and 10 bases at J; junction bases unmatched: 5. CDR1 and CDR2 from the germline V gene are SEHNR and FQNEAQ (reference sequence). The CDR3 runs to 14 residues. The CDR3 region is CASSLLTGRSPLHF. The CDR3 bases are TGTGCCAGCAGCTTACTGACAGGGCGATCACCCCTCCACTTT.

This clone was counted only a few times. The rearrangement uses TRBV10-1 and TRBJ1-6; a possible D gene is TRBD1 (5 bases). Deletions cut 2 bases from V and 5 bases from J, with 13 bases between. CDR3 length equals 16 residues. Looked up from germline, CDR1 is WNHNN and CDR2 is SYGVQD (reference sequence). Written as DNA, the CDR3 is TGCGCCAGCAGTGAGGGACTGGGACCTAATAATTCACCCCTCCACTTT. Protein sequence: CASSEGLGPNNSPLHF.

The chain is built from TRBV28 and TRBJ2-7; D unresolved. The CDR3 has 15 amino acids. The V end lost 6 bases, the J end lost 0 bases, and 15 bases lay between the germline ends. Germline V CDR1 and CDR2: MDHEN, SYDVKM. The CDR3 DNA reads as TGTGCCAGCAGCTCGCAGGCTAAGAGCTCCTACGAGCAGTACTTC. Translating gives CASSSQAKSSYEQYF. Variable domain in full (rest from reference TRBV28 and TRBJ2-7): DVKVTQSSRYLVKRTGEKVFLECVQDMDHENMFWYRQDPGLGLRLIYFSYDVKMKEKGDIPEGYSVSREKKERFSLILESASTNQTSMYLCASSSQAKSSYEQYFGPGTRLTVT.

The chain has TRBV6-6 and TRBJ2-3, with D tentatively TRBD1 (5 bases). This CDR3 has 13 amino acids. V lost 7 bases, J lost 6 bases, and 14 bases lay in between. Germline values: CDR1 MNHNY, CDR2 SVGAGI (reference sequence). The CDR3 reads CASIDSDEDTQYF. DNA for the CDR3: TGTGCCAGCATCGACAGCGACGAGGATACGCAGTATTTT.

V gene TRBV5-1 combines with J gene TRBJ1-1, with D uncertain. This CDR3 comprises 15 residues. V gave up 1 base and J gave up 1 base, with 11 bases separating them. In germline, CDR1 is SGHRS, CDR2 YFSETQ. The chain's CDR3 is CASSLWLGRNTEAFF. The CDR3 nucleotides are TGCGCCAGCAGCTTGTGGTTAGGGAGGAACACTGAAGCTTTCTTT.

The DNA of the CDR3 is TGTGCCAGCAGCTTAAGGGACAGGGTCAATGAGCAGTTCTTC. Translation: CASSLRDRVNEQFF. The chain couples TRBV7-3 to TRBJ2-1, with 9 nucleotides matching TRBD1. V gave up 1 base and J gave up 6 bases; unmatched junction bases: 1. Germline CDR1 and CDR2: SGHTA and FQGTGA. The CDR3 sequence is 14 residues long.

The V gene is TRBV11-2, the J gene TRBJ2-1; 7 nucleotides match TRBD1. Germline values: CDR1 SGHAT, CDR2 FQNNGV. The CDR3 consists of 15 residues. V lost 6 bases, J lost 4 bases, and 9 bases stayed unmatched. DNA for the CDR3: TGTGCCAGCAGTTGGGACAGATTCCCGTACAATGAGCAGTTCTTC. Amino acids: CASSWDRFPYNEQFF. Supplemented by reference TRBV11-2 and TRBJ2-1, the full variable domain reads EAGVAQSPRYKIIEKRQSVAFWCNPISGHATLYWYQQILGQGPKLLIQFQNNGVVDDSQLPKDRFSAERLKGVDSTLKIQPAKLEDSAVYLCASSWDRFPYNEQFFGPGTRLTVL.

V is TRBV19 and J is TRBJ2-2, with D possibly TRBD1 on 6 matching bases. From germline, CDR1 is LNHDA and CDR2 SQIVND (reference sequence). The CDR3 runs to 14 residues. V was cut by 6 bases and J by 3 bases, with 11 bases left in between. The CDR3 nucleotides are TGTGCCAGTAGACGGGCAGGGGACACCGGGGAGCTGTTTTTT. The encoded protein is CASRRAGDTGELFF.

The rearrangement joins TRBV30 to TRBJ2-7; D not certain. CDR3 length: 12 amino acids. Trimming shortened V by 1 base and J by 3 bases, and 7 bases separated the two germline ends. Germline-derived CDR1 and CDR2 are GTSNPN and SVGIG (reference sequence). CDR3 DNA sequence: TGTGCCTGGAGTGGACTTTTCTACGAGCAGTACTTC. It yields the protein CAWSGLFYEQYF. The whole variable domain, remainder taken from reference TRBV30 and TRBJ2-7, is SQTIHQWPATLVQPVGSPLSLECTVEGTSNPNLYWYRQAAGRGLQLLFYSVGIGQISSEVPQNLSASRPQDRQFILSSKKLLLSDSGFYLCAWSGLFYEQYFGPGTRLTVT.

Only one count was recorded for this clone. CDR3 sequence reads: CASSFNWAGVTYEQYF. The CDR3 nucleotides read TGTGCCAGCAGCTTTAATTGGGCAGGGGTGACCTACGAGCAGTACTTC. The rearrangement links TRBV11-2 to TRBJ2-7; weak D call: TRBD1 (6 bases). V lost 3 bases and J 2 bases, leaving 17 bases between the germline ends. This CDR3 contains 16 residues. Germline V gene data show CDR1 as SGHAT and CDR2 as FQNNGV.

As DNA, the CDR3 is TGTGCCAGCAGCAATGGACAGGGTGGTGAAAAACTGTTTTTT. Translating it yields CASSNGQGGEKLFF. V and J are TRBV5-6 and TRBJ1-4, with TRBD1 matching over 8 bases. The CDR3 spans 14 residues. CDR1 is SGHDT and CDR2 is YYEEEE in the germline V gene. V lost 4 bases, J lost 7 bases, and 6 bases stayed unmatched. The full variable domain, its missing parts supplied by reference TRBV5-6 and TRBJ1-4, is DAGVTQSPTHLIKTRGQQVTLRCSPKSGHDTVSWYQQALGQGPQFIFQYYEEEERQRGNFPDRFSGHQFPNYSSELNVNALLLGDSALYLCASSNGQGGEKLFFGSGTQLSVL.

The gene calls are TRBV12-5 and TRBJ1-1; TRBD1 matches 8 bases. V trimming: 1 base; J trimming: 6 bases; junction bases outside the gene matches: 4. Per the germline V gene, CDR1 is LGHNT and CDR2 is FRNRAP. CDR3 length: 14 residues. This CDR3 reads CASGLDRGIAEAFF. In DNA form, the CDR3 reads TGTGCTAGTGGTTTGGACAGGGGGATCGCTGAAGCTTTCTTT.

This chain joins TRBV30 and TRBJ2-7; weak D call: TRBD1 (5 bases). Germline V gene data show CDR1 as GTSNPN and CDR2 as SVGIG (reference sequence). The CDR3 runs 15 residues. The V end was cut by 3 bases, the J end by 6 bases, with 21 bases between. The CDR3, as DNA: TGTGCCTGGAGCAGGGCCAAAAGTGTGAGGCTCGAGCAGTACTTC. Its protein product is CAWSRAKSVRLEQYF.

V is TRBV11-1 and J is TRBJ2-7; perhaps TRBD2 as D (5 bases). The length of the CDR3 is 15 residues. The V and J ends lost 5 bases and 3 bases respectively, with 17 bases between them. Germline V gene lookup returns CDR1 SGHAT and CDR2 FQDESV (reference sequence). The CDR3 DNA is TGTGCCAGCAGCGTATACGGGGTCCACAACTACGAGCAGTACTTC. Protein sequence: CASSVYGVHNYEQYF.

The chain links TRBV27 to TRBJ1-5; TRBD1 might be the D (6 bases). The CDR3 spans 17 residues. The germline V and J ends were trimmed by 2 bases and 7 bases, with 21 bases remaining between them. Germline CDR1 and CDR2: MNHEY and SMNVEV (reference sequence). The CDR3 coding sequence is TGTGCCAGCAGTTTAGCGCAGGGTGACAGGAGATGGCAGCCCCAGCATTTT. Translating it yields CASSLAQGDRRWQPQHF.

The V call is TRBV19, the J call TRBJ2-3, with D possibly called TRBD1 or TRBD2 (6 bases each). This CDR3 has 16 residues. Germline CDR1 LNHDA, CDR2 SQIVND (reference sequence). Trimming cost V 5 bases and J 2 bases, with 17 bases left between them. The CDR3, as DNA: TGTGCCAGTAGTCGGTTAGGGGGACTTGTCACAGATACGCAGTATTTT. Translated: CASSRLGGLVTDTQYF. The entire variable domain, with the rest obtained from reference TRBV19 and TRBJ2-3, is as follows: DGGITQSPKYLFRKEGQNVTLSCEQNLNHDAMYWYRQDPGQGLRLIYYSQIVNDFQKGDIAEGYSVSREKKESFPLTVTSAQKNPTAFYLCASSRLGGLVTDTQYFGPGTRLTVL.

The chain is built from TRBV7-8 and TRBJ2-2; D possibly corresponds to TRBD1 (5 bases). Germline V gene lookup returns CDR1 SGHVS and CDR2 FQNEAQ. V lost 8 bases, J lost 4 bases, and 11 bases lay in between. CDR3 length: 13 residues. The CDR3 sequence: CASSAGSTGELFF. The CDR3 DNA reads as TGTGCCAGCTCTGCAGGGTCCACCGGGGAGCTGTTTTTT.

This clone was seen only a few times. The chain employs TRBV6-5 and TRBJ1-5, with D possibly TRBD1 on 5 matching bases. Per the germline V gene, CDR1 is MNHEY and CDR2 is SVGAGI. The CDR3 spans 12 residues. The V end was cut by 4 bases, the J end by 15 bases, with 16 bases between. CDR3 sequence: CASSSYGQGWHF. The CDR3 DNA reads TGTGCCAGCAGTTCCTATGGTCAGGGCTGGCATTTT.

V usage is TRBV5-1 and J usage is TRBJ2-7; 8 nucleotides agree with TRBD2. V shed 0 bases and J 3 bases; nucleotides not matched to a gene: 2. Germline lookup yields CDR1 SGHRS and CDR2 YFSETQ. The CDR3 totals 14 residues. CDR3 loop: CASSLEAGDYEQYF. For the CDR3, the DNA is TGCGCCAGCAGCTTGGAAGCGGGAGACTACGAGCAGTACTTC.

V and J are TRBV11-2 and TRBJ2-1; D gene unclear. The V end was cut by 1 base, the J end by 7 bases, with 2 bases between. From germline, CDR1 is SGHAT and CDR2 FQNNGV. This CDR3 region has 11 residues. The CDR3 here is CASSLGNEQFF. The DNA of the CDR3 is TGTGCCAGCAGCTTAGGTAATGAGCAGTTCTTC.

This sequence joins TRBV19 and TRBJ2-2; TRBD2 might be the D (5 bases). The V end was cut by 7 bases, the J end by 4 bases, with 16 bases between. CDR3 length equals 15 residues. Germline V gene lookup returns CDR1 LNHDA and CDR2 SQIVND (reference sequence). DNA of the CDR3: TGTGCCAGTATTGAGGGAGTGATCCCCACCGGGGAGCTGTTTTTT. Amino acid sequence: CASIEGVIPTGELFF.

The rearrangement joins TRBV7-9 to TRBJ2-5; no definite D call. Near its end, the DNA agrees better with TRBJ2-7, so the J call may be wrong. CDR1 is SEHNR and CDR2 is FQNEAQ in the germline V gene (reference sequence). This CDR3 is built from 14 residues. CDR3 residues: CASSSPPGNYEQYF. For the CDR3, the DNA is TGTGCCAGCAGCTCCCCCCCAGGAAACTACGAGCAGTACTTC.

CDR3 DNA sequence: TGTGCCAGCAGCTTAGCTAGAGCCGTCTCTGGGGCCAACGTCCTGACTTTC. Residues: CASSLARAVSGANVLTF. The chain links TRBV7-6 to TRBJ2-6; D call uncertain. The CDR3 has 17 residues. V dropped 0 bases and J dropped 0 bases, with 9 bases sitting between them. CDR1 is SGHVS, CDR2 FNYEAQ, per germline.

The V call is TRBV11-2, the J call TRBJ2-5, with a possible D match to TRBD2 (5 bases). Germline V gives CDR1 SGHAT, CDR2 FQNNGV. V lost 7 bases and J 5 bases, leaving 11 bases between the germline ends. CDR3 length equals 12 residues. CDR3 DNA sequence: TGTGCCAGCACCCTAGCTCGCGAGACCCAGTACTTC. It encodes CASTLARETQYF.

There are many counts of this clone. The sample has other DNA sequences that encode this CDR3 too. This chain joins TRBV6-5 and TRBJ1-2, with TRBD1 matching 7 bases. CDR1 is MNHEY and CDR2 is SVGAGI in the germline V gene. The CDR3 is made up of 16 amino acids. The J segment lost 2 bases and the V segment lost 2 bases, leaving 8 bases of the junction unmatched. The chain's CDR3 is CASSYVRTGGNYGYTF. CDR3 sequence (DNA): TGTGCCAGCAGTTACGTCAGGACAGGTGGAAACTATGGCTACACCTTC.

The V gene is TRBV29-1, the J gene TRBJ2-2; 11 nucleotides match TRBD2. V gave up 8 bases and J gave up 9 bases; unmatched junction bases: 23. The CDR3 covers 18 residues. Per germline, CDR1 SQVTM and CDR2 ANQGSEA. In nucleotides, the CDR3 is TGCAGCCCCGAGCGAGGTAGCGGGAGGGCCCTTTTCCGTCGGGAGCTGTTTTTT. It specifies CSPERGSGRALFRRELFF.

The chain is built from TRBV18 and TRBJ1-1, with 7 bases identical to TRBD1. The CDR3 spans 16 residues. J was trimmed by 1 base and V by 1 base; bases with no gene match: 6. Germline CDR1 reads KGHSH; CDR2 reads LQKENI. CDR3 in amino acids: CASSPLPGQTNTEAFF. In DNA form, the CDR3 reads TGTGCCAGCTCACCACTACCGGGACAGACGAACACTGAAGCTTTCTTT.

This clone is a singleton in its sample. The chain couples TRBV5-1 to TRBJ2-3; 8 nucleotides align to TRBD1. The CDR3 sequence is 16 residues long. From germline, CDR1 is SGHRS and CDR2 YFSETQ. V dropped 0 bases and J dropped 3; count of bases not matched to a gene: 6. CDR3 protein: CASSLVVRGLTDTQYF. Written as DNA, the CDR3 is TGCGCCAGCAGCTTGGTAGTCAGGGGGCTAACAGATACGCAGTATTTT.